This passage covers 17 T cell receptor beta chains from one sample sequenced in a study of T-cell reconstitution after alpha-beta-depleted transplantation in children. TCRbeta library preparation incorporated unique molecular identifiers. TCRdb re-called the PCR reads with MiXCR, one entry per CDR3 protein. This sample has 200,000 or so distinct CDR3 sequences, with around 7.7% found just once. Sequencing was performed on PBMCs, mostly from graft donor cells, taken 360 days after TCRalphabeta/CD19-depleted stem cell transplant. The receptor source for this set is a male patient aged 2-9 years who had a stem cell transplant for acute myeloid leukemia, so the T cells may come from the graft donor.

There are many counts of this clonotype. The V gene is TRBV2, the J gene TRBJ2-3, with 8 nucleotides matching TRBD2. Germline V gene sequence: CDR1 SNHLY, CDR2 FYNNEI. V gave up 11 bases and J gave up 2 bases; unmatched junction bases: 9. The CDR3 is made up of 14 amino acids. The CDR3 sequence: CAGLGGGLTDTQYF. The CDR3 nucleotides are TGTGCCGGTCTAGGCGGGGGGCTCACAGATACGCAGTATTTT.

V gene TRBV29-1 combines with J gene TRBJ2-2; D call uncertain. Germline CDR1 is SQVTM and CDR2 is ANQGSEA. V lost 4 bases and J lost 4, with 10 bases in between. The CDR3 contains 13 residues. CDR3 in amino acids: CSVVGVSTGELFF. CDR3 nucleotides: TGCAGCGTTGTTGGGGTGTCCACCGGGGAGCTGTTTTTT.

The J gene is TRBJ2-7, the V gene TRBV5-5, with TRBD2 as a possible D gene (5 bases). The CDR3 spans 13 residues. Trimming left V 4 bases short and J 6 bases short, with 14 bases between. Germline CDR1 and CDR2: SGHKS and YYEKEE (reference sequence). Written as DNA, the CDR3 is TGTGCCAGCAGCCGCAGTGGAGGTTTCGAGCAGTACGTC. Its translation: CASSRSGGFEQYV.

This clonotype was seen many times. The genes are TRBV7-2 and TRBJ2-5; D ambiguous. The CDR3 spans 13 residues. Germline CDR1 reads SGHTA; CDR2 reads FQGNSA. Trimming took 2 bases from V and 3 from J, leaving 7 bases between them. CDR3 coding DNA: TGTGCCAGCAGCTTATATACGGAAGAGACCCAGTACTTC. This codes for CASSLYTEETQYF.

The chain employs TRBV29-1 and TRBJ2-7, with 9 bases matching TRBD1. Losses at the gene ends were 6 bases for V and 6 bases for J; bases not matched to a gene: 21. The CDR3 spans 17 residues. CDR1 is SQVTM, CDR2 ANQGSEA, per germline. In DNA form, the CDR3 reads TGCAGCGTCGTCCTGAGTGCACCGGGACAGGGCCCCCTCGAGCAGTACTTC. Translating gives CSVVLSAPGQGPLEQYF.

In this sample, this clonotype turned up many times. The chain links TRBV6-2 or TRBV6-3 to TRBJ2-2, with D perhaps TRBD2 (5 bases). CDR3 length: 15 amino acids. The V end lost 0 bases, the J end lost 4 bases, and 9 bases lay between the germline ends. The germline gives CDR1 MNHEY, CDR2 SVGEGT. CDR3 protein: CASSYSLGGTGELFF. The CDR3 DNA follows: TGTGCCAGCAGTTACTCTCTAGGAGGCACCGGGGAGCTGTTTTTT.

This clonotype was recorded many times. The junction departs from germline at one end; a sequencing error may be responsible. The chain links TRBV12-3 or TRBV12-4 to TRBJ2-5, with D uncertain. The CDR3 extends over 13 amino acids. The DNA of the CDR3 is TGTGCCAGCAGTCAGAGAGACAAGGAGACACAGTACTTC. Translating gives CASSQRDKETQYF.

This clonotype was detected ten times or more. V is TRBV5-1 and J is TRBJ2-2; a weak D match, TRBD1 (5 bases). V lost 0 bases, J lost 1 base, and 7 bases lay in between. From germline, CDR1 is SGHRS and CDR2 YFSETQ. The length of the CDR3 is 15 residues. The CDR3 reads CASSLGGLNTGELFF. CDR3 nucleotides: TGCGCCAGCAGCTTGGGGGGCCTGAACACCGGGGAGCTGTTTTTT.

The chain has TRBV20-1 and TRBJ1-1, with 7 bases identical to TRBD1. Germline trimming cut 5 bases from V and 1 base from J; bases unmatched to any gene: 4. The CDR3 has 13 amino acids. The germline CDR1 and CDR2 sequences are DFQATT and SNEGSKA (reference sequence). CDR3 in amino acids: CSAGNRGNTEAFF. CDR3 coding DNA: TGCAGTGCTGGAAACAGGGGGAACACTGAAGCTTTCTTT.

The J gene is TRBJ2-7, the V gene TRBV6-5; the match to TRBD1 covers 7 bases. The CDR3 sequence is 14 residues long. CDR1 is MNHEY, CDR2 SVGAGI, per germline. Trimming took 2 bases from V and 0 from J; bases not matched to a gene: 1. CDR3 sequence reads: CASSYAGGSYEQYV. DNA for the CDR3: TGTGCCAGCAGTTACGCAGGGGGCTCCTACGAGCAGTACGTC.

The chain is built from TRBV5-6 and TRBJ1-6; no definite D call. The CDR3 loop spans 14 amino acids. The V end was cut by 1 base, the J end by 8 bases, with 10 bases between. In germline, CDR1 is SGHDT, CDR2 YYEEEE. The CDR3 DNA reads TGTGCCAGCAGCTTGAGGACTGATTATTCACCCCTCCACTTT. Amino acid sequence: CASSLRTDYSPLHF.

This clonotype appeared many times. The chain combines TRBV12-3 or TRBV12-4 with TRBJ2-5, with 8 positions matching TRBD2. This CDR3 has 11 residues. CDR3 protein: CATGGEETQYF. The CDR3 nucleotides read TGTGCTACCGGGGGGGAAGAGACCCAGTACTTC.

This clonotype has a handful of counts. The chain couples TRBV7-9 to TRBJ2-1; D is tentatively TRBD1 or TRBD2 (6 bases each). V lost 7 bases, J lost 5 bases, and 12 bases lay in between. CDR1 is SEHNR and CDR2 is FQNEAQ in the germline V gene (reference sequence). The CDR3 contains 13 residues. CDR3 nucleotide sequence: TGTGCCAGCACGGGGGCGGTCCACAATGAGCAGTTCTTC. Amino acid sequence: CASTGAVHNEQFF. The variable domain in full, completed from reference TRBV7-9 and TRBJ2-1, reads DTGVSQNPRHKITKRGQNVTFRCDPISEHNRLYWYRQTLGQGPEFLTYFQNEAQLEKSRLLSDRFSAERPKGSFSTLEIQRTEQGDSAMYLCASTGAVHNEQFFGPGTRLTVL.

In its sample, this clonotype was seen a few times. This chain joins TRBV12-3 or TRBV12-4 and TRBJ2-7; D might be TRBD1 (6 bases). Trimming removed 5 bases from V and 0 bases from J, with 8 bases in between. The CDR3 sequence is 13 residues long. CDR3: CASSDRHSYEQYF. In DNA, the CDR3 is TGTGCCAGCAGTGACAGGCACTCCTACGAGCAGTACTTC.

This clonotype was observed at least ten times. CDR3 nucleotide sequence: TGTGCCAGCAGCTTAGTGGACTCCTACGAGCAGTACTTC. Residues: CASSLVDSYEQYF. This chain uses TRBV7-9 with TRBJ2-7; D is undetermined. CDR1 is SEHNR and CDR2 is FQNEAQ in the germline V gene (reference sequence). Trimming removed 1 base at V and 0 bases at J, with 4 bases between. The CDR3 is 13 residues long.

The chain is built from TRBV7-3 and TRBJ2-3, with 8 bases lining up with TRBD2. The CDR3 has 15 residues. Germline V CDR1 and CDR2: SGHTA, FQGTGA. Trimming removed 3 bases from V and 6 bases from J; junction bases left unmatched: 8. This CDR3 reads CASSLVGRARDTQYF. The CDR3 region has the DNA TGTGCCAGCAGCTTGGTCGGGAGGGCCAGGGATACGCAGTATTTT.

This clonotype has just one count. The chain carries TRBV14 and TRBJ1-6; 7 bases are shared with TRBD1. V lost 2 bases, J lost 1 base, and 2 bases stayed unmatched. The germline V gene encodes CDR1 SGHDN and CDR2 FVKESK. This CDR3 has 16 residues. The CDR3 nucleotides are TGTGCCAGCAGCCAATCACAGGGGTCCTATAATTCACCCCTCCACTTT. Translation gives CASSQSQGSYNSPLHF.